The 25 T cell receptor beta chains listed next were all sequenced from one sample in a study of blood T cell repertoires in COVID-19. Produced via immunoSEQ multiplex PCR; TCRdb's table is partial and in-frame only. The sample carries about 300,000 clones, roughly 86% recorded once. The material sequenced was peripheral blood. The receptors here all came from a woman aged 25 to 39 with COVID-19, enrolled during active disease.

V is TRBV18 and J is TRBJ1-2, with D perhaps TRBD1 (6 bases). The germline V gene encodes CDR1 KGHSH and CDR2 LQKENI. Trimming took off 3 bases at V and 2 bases at J, with 16 bases between the two ends. The CDR3 is made up of 16 amino acids. As DNA, the CDR3 is TGTGCCAGCTCACCTCTGGACAGCCAGGGGAACTATGGCTACACCTTC. Its protein product is CASSPLDSQGNYGYTF. Drawing the rest from reference TRBV18 and TRBJ1-2, the complete variable domain is NAGVMQNPRHLVRRRGQEARLRCSPMKGHSHVYWYRQLPEEGLKFMVYLQKENIIDESGMPKERFSAEFPKEGPSILRIQQVVRGDSAAYFCASSPLDSQGNYGYTFGSGTRLTVV.

This chain connects TRBV6-5 to TRBJ1-5; possible D gene TRBD1, 5 bases. Between the trimmed V and J ends, which lost 7 bases and 0 bases, there was a span of 10 bases. The CDR3 has 14 amino acids. Germline V lookup: CDR1 MNHEY, CDR2 SVGAGI. This CDR3 reads CASTRGYSNQPQHF. DNA of the CDR3: TGTGCCAGCACTAGGGGTTATAGCAATCAGCCCCAGCATTTT.

This clone has just a few counts. The gene calls are TRBV7-9 and TRBJ1-4; perhaps TRBD1 as D (6 bases). V dropped 1 base and J dropped 1 base, with 10 bases sitting between them. The CDR3 covers 16 residues. Per germline, CDR1 SEHNR and CDR2 FQNEAQ (reference sequence). CDR3 residues: CASSLGVTGTNEKLFF. DNA for the CDR3: TGTGCCAGCAGCTTAGGGGTGACAGGAACTAATGAAAAACTGTTTTTT.

The genes are TRBV24-1 and TRBJ2-1, with D perhaps matching TRBD1 (7 bases). Germline-derived CDR1 and CDR2 are KGHDR and SFDVKD. The length of the CDR3 is 11 residues. Trimming stripped 9 bases from V and 13 bases from J, with 15 bases between. CDR3 protein: CATSRGDSQFF. The CDR3 DNA sequence: TGTGCCACCTCTCGCGGGGACAGCCAGTTCTTC.

CDR3 protein: CASRHRGPKNYGYTF. The CDR3 coding sequence is TGTGCCAGTAGACACAGGGGCCCGAAAAACTATGGCTACACCTTC. This chain connects TRBV19 to TRBJ1-2; 7 nucleotides align to TRBD1. The J segment lost 2 bases and the V segment lost 6 bases, leaving 9 bases of the junction unmatched. In germline, CDR1 is LNHDA, CDR2 SQIVND (reference sequence). The CDR3 sequence is 15 residues long.

The V and J genes are TRBV19 and TRBJ1-1; TRBD1 is a possible D gene (5 bases). V lost 1 base to trimming and J lost 5 bases, with 11 bases between them. The CDR3 is 14 amino acids. CDR1 and CDR2 from the germline V gene are LNHDA and SQIVND (reference sequence). The CDR3 nucleotides read TGTGCCAGTAGTATAGTAGGGGTTACGACTGAAGCTTTCTTT. Protein: CASSIVGVTTEAFF.

CDR3 protein: CASSLFYDSSYNSPLHF. The CDR3 coding sequence is TGTGCCAGCAGTTTATTCTATGACAGCTCCTATAATTCACCCCTCCACTTT. The chain joins TRBV27 to TRBJ1-6, with TRBD1 as a possible D gene (5 bases). This CDR3 contains 17 residues. V dropped 1 base and J dropped 0 bases, with 10 bases sitting between them. Germline V gene data show CDR1 as MNHEY and CDR2 as SMNVEV (reference sequence).

Concerning this clone: Other DNA sequences of this sample code for an identical CDR3. This sequence joins TRBV30 and TRBJ1-2; the D gene is possibly TRBD1 (6 bases). Trimming cost V 0 bases and J 7 bases, with 15 bases left between them. Germline V gene lookup returns CDR1 GTSNPN and CDR2 SVGIG (reference sequence). The CDR3 sequence is 14 residues long. The CDR3 spells CAWSVEQGRGGYTF. DNA for the CDR3: TGTGCCTGGAGTGTGGAGCAGGGGAGGGGTGGCTACACCTTC.

The rearrangement uses TRBV7-6 and TRBJ1-6, with D possibly being TRBD1 (5 bases). The V gene's germline CDR1 is SGHVS and CDR2 FNYEAQ. V lost 5 bases, J lost 6 bases, and 11 bases lay in between. The CDR3 covers 14 residues. CDR3 DNA: TGTGCCAGCAGCGGAGGGGTGGGTAATTCACCCCTCCACTTT. This gives the protein CASSGGVGNSPLHF.

V and J are TRBV24-1 and TRBJ2-2; D remains unclear. The germline CDR1 and CDR2 sequences are KGHDR and SFDVKD. The CDR3 spans 15 residues. Trimming cost V 4 bases and J 7 bases, with 15 bases left between them. The CDR3 is CATSEAGPYGGELFF. The CDR3 DNA is TGTGCCACCAGTGAAGCAGGTCCGTACGGCGGGGAGCTGTTTTTT.

The chain recombines TRBV7-2 with TRBJ1-4; no definite D call. The germline V gene has CDR1 SGHTA and CDR2 FQGNSA. Between the trimmed V and J ends, which lost 2 bases and 4 bases, there was a span of 11 bases. The CDR3 is made up of 15 amino acids. The CDR3 sequence is CASSLNSGVNEKLFF. The CDR3 nucleotides are TGTGCCAGCAGCTTAAACAGCGGAGTTAATGAAAAACTGTTTTTT.

This rearrangement joins TRBV2 to TRBJ2-7; 9 bases match TRBD1. This CDR3 is 13 amino acids long. Germline-derived CDR1 and CDR2 are SNHLY and FYNNEI. J lost 5 bases, V lost 6 bases, and 5 bases had no gene match. The CDR3 here is CASSFTGGNEQYF. The CDR3 DNA reads TGTGCCAGCAGCTTCACAGGGGGCAACGAGCAGTACTTC.

The CDR3 bases are TGTGCCAGCAGTCGACCGGGAGATTATAGCAATCAGCCCCAGCATTTT. Translated, it gives CASSRPGDYSNQPQHF. The chain combines TRBV28 with TRBJ1-5; no reliable D call. Germline V CDR1 and CDR2: MDHEN, SYDVKM. The CDR3 spans 16 residues. Trimming stripped 5 bases from V and 0 bases from J, with 14 bases between.

J is TRBJ1-1 and V is TRBV2, with 7 bases fitting TRBD1. Trimming cost V 4 bases and J 1 base; bases outside gene matches: 6. This CDR3 is built from 15 residues. Germline-derived CDR1 and CDR2 are SNHLY and FYNNEI. CDR3 region: CASSATGTANTEAFF. The CDR3 DNA reads TGTGCCAGCAGTGCCACCGGGACAGCGAACACTGAAGCTTTCTTT.

V is TRBV11-3 and J is TRBJ2-7, with unresolved D. The germline CDR1 and CDR2 sequences are SGHNT and YENEEA. Trimming took 3 bases from V and 2 from J, leaving 8 bases between them. The CDR3 is made up of 13 amino acids. The CDR3 DNA follows: TGTGCCAGCAGCTTCCGTAGAACCTACGAGCAGTACTTC. Its translation: CASSFRRTYEQYF.

This clone was picked up one time. The CDR3 bases are TGTGCCAGCAGGAAAGCGGGGGGCCATGAGACCCAGTACTTC. The encoded protein is CASRKAGGHETQYF. The chain employs TRBV6-5 and TRBJ2-5; TRBD2 matches 9 bases. Germline CDR1 MNHEY, CDR2 SVGAGI. Trimming cost V 6 bases and J 5 bases; bases outside gene matches: 7. CDR3 length equals 14 residues.

This chain links TRBV4-1 with TRBJ2-2, with no clear D. The CDR3 is made up of 13 amino acids. V was shortened by 1 base and J by 5 bases, with 5 bases between the two germline ends. The germline CDR1 and CDR2 sequences are MGHRA and YSYEKL. This CDR3 reads CASSQGSTGELFF. DNA of the CDR3: TGCGCCAGCAGCCAAGGTTCGACCGGGGAGCTGTTTTTT.

The V and J genes are TRBV30 and TRBJ2-7; no clear D. The V end lost 2 bases, the J end lost 2 bases, and 7 bases lay between the germline ends. Germline CDR1 and CDR2: GTSNPN and SVGIG (reference sequence). This CDR3 contains 12 residues. DNA of the CDR3: TGTGCCTGGAGTCGAACTGCCTACGAGCAGTACTTC. It is translated as CAWSRTAYEQYF.

This rearrangement joins TRBV7-9 to TRBJ2-1; D unclear. The germline V gene encodes CDR1 SEHNR and CDR2 FQNEAQ (reference sequence). The ends were cut back, 5 bases at V and 8 bases at J, with 13 bases in the middle. There are 13 residues in the CDR3. In DNA form, the CDR3 reads TGTGCCAGCAGCCCCCAGCAGGTCCATGAGCAGTTCTTC. Protein product: CASSPQQVHEQFF.

This clone came up once. V gene TRBV9 combines with J gene TRBJ1-2; no reliable D call. V lost 1 base and J 5 bases, leaving 6 bases between the germline ends. Germline-derived CDR1 and CDR2 are SGDLS and YYNGEE. This CDR3 has 12 amino acids. CDR3 loop: CASSVYQYGYTF. The DNA of the CDR3 is TGTGCCAGCAGCGTATACCAGTATGGCTACACCTTC.

This clone showed up just a few times. The rearrangement uses TRBV5-6 and TRBJ2-4, with 7 bases that match TRBD1. The CDR3 length is 14 residues. V was pared by 4 bases and J by 1 base, with 2 bases of the junction left unmatched. In germline, CDR1 is SGHDT, CDR2 YYEEEE. The CDR3: CASSQQGAKNIQYF. CDR3 coding DNA: TGTGCCAGCAGCCAACAGGGGGCCAAAAACATTCAGTACTTC.

The chain employs TRBV4-1 and TRBJ1-4, with D hard to call. CDR1 is MGHRA, CDR2 YSYEKL, per germline. Trimming removed 2 bases from V and 8 bases from J, with 9 bases in between. The CDR3 consists of 13 residues. For the CDR3, the DNA is TGCGCCAGCAGCCAATTCCACGGGGAAAAACTGTTTTTT. It codes for CASSQFHGEKLFF.

With regard to this clone: At the DNA level, this CDR3 is encoded by other sequences in the same sample as well. This rearrangement joins TRBV19 to TRBJ2-5; D uncertain. The CDR3 length is 13 residues. Trimming removed 4 bases from V and 1 base from J, with 7 bases in between. The germline V gene encodes CDR1 LNHDA and CDR2 SQIVND (reference sequence). The CDR3 DNA follows: TGTGCCAGTAGTAGGGCTTTCCAAGAGACCCAGTACTTC. It translates to CASSRAFQETQYF. The variable domain in full, with the rest retrieved from reference TRBV19 and TRBJ2-5, is DGGITQSPKYLFRKEGQNVTLSCEQNLNHDAMYWYRQDPGQGLRLIYYSQIVNDFQKGDIAEGYSVSREKKESFPLTVTSAQKNPTAFYLCASSRAFQETQYFGPGTRLLVL.

J is TRBJ2-1 and V is TRBV6-6; D gene unclear. The CDR3 contains 13 residues. Between the trimmed V and J ends, which lost 5 bases and 8 bases, there was a span of 13 bases. In germline, CDR1 is MNHNY, CDR2 SVGAGI (reference sequence). The CDR3 protein is CASSPPAVDEQFF. The CDR3 DNA reads TGTGCCAGCAGTCCACCCGCGGTGGATGAGCAGTTCTTC.

J is TRBJ2-5 and V is TRBV2, with TRBD1 matching over 10 bases. The CDR3 covers 15 residues. In germline, CDR1 is SNHLY, CDR2 FYNNEI. The junction had 9 bases not matched to a gene; V was cut back by 6 bases and J by 5 bases. The DNA for the CDR3 is TGTGCCAGCAGAAAGAGGACAGGGGGATCTGAGACCCAGTACTTC. Its protein product is CASRKRTGGSETQYF.